This TCR beta chain appears in the sequencing data of a study of blood T cell repertoires in COVID-19. In the study overall: Samples of COVID-19 (acute and convalescent) were obtained from the United States, Italy and Spain. In each case, the material was cDNA or gDNA derived from T cells, B-cell-depleted T cells, or PBMCs.

Per germline, CDR1 LNHDA and CDR2 SQIVND (reference sequence). The CDR3 covers 13 residues. The V end lost 6 bases, the J end lost 2 bases, and 10 bases lay between the germline ends. This table comes from immunoSEQ multiplex PCR, and its TCRdb copy is limited to in-frame clones, with some not included. The sample yields about 50,000 clones, 90% seen once. The source is a woman aged 80 or over with acute or convalescent COVID-19. The chain carries TRBV19 and TRBJ1-1; possibly TRBD1 for D (6 bases). Sequenced material: peripheral blood. The CDR3 DNA sequence: TGTGCCAGTAGAGACAGGATTAACACTGAAGCTTTCTTT. Protein sequence: CASRDRINTEAFF.